One sample yielded the 7 T cell receptor beta chains listed below, sequenced in a study of cytomegalovirus exposure and HLA in healthy donors. Vbeta (60) and Jbeta (13) primers were used in the PCR. Repertoires were generated with immunoSEQ multiplex PCR, while TCRdb's copy carries only in-frame clones and drops some. The table lists 80,000 or so clones, around 60% of them singletons. What was sequenced was PBMCs. The receptor source for this set is a man aged 25-40 years in good health and CMV-seropositive.

The chain recombines TRBV4-1 with TRBJ2-3, with TRBD2 identical over 14 bases. The V and J ends lost 4 bases and 6 bases, in that order; junction bases with no gene match: 9. This CDR3 is built from 17 residues. Germline V gene data show CDR1 as MGHRA and CDR2 as YSYEKL. DNA of the CDR3: TGCGCCAGCAGCCTCACCGGGACTAGCGGGAGTCGGGATACGCAGTATTTT. As protein: CASSLTGTSGSRDTQYF.

V usage is TRBV4-3 and J usage is TRBJ2-3, with TRBD2 as a possible D gene (6 bases). Germline assignment: CDR1 LGHNA and CDR2 YSLEER. The CDR3 spans 18 residues. V shed 1 base and J shed 4 bases, with 21 bases lying between them. The CDR3 here is CASSQGYMAGTGPDTQYF. In DNA form, the CDR3 reads TGCGCCAGCAGCCAAGGGTACATGGCGGGAACGGGTCCAGATACGCAGTATTTT.

The V call is TRBV5-4, the J call TRBJ2-6; 7 bases align to TRBD1. V lost 4 bases to trimming and J lost 1 base; unmatched junction nucleotides: 11. This CDR3 region has 18 residues. Per the germline V gene, CDR1 is SGHNT and CDR2 is YYREEE (reference sequence). CDR3 DNA: TGTGCCAGCAGCCCTTTGACAGGGTTCATATCTGGGGCCAACGTCCTGACTTTC. Translating gives CASSPLTGFISGANVLTF. The full variable domain, in which reference TRBV5-4 and TRBJ2-6 provide the parts outside the CDR3, is ETGVTQSPTHLIKTRGQQVTLRCSSQSGHNTVSWYQQALGQGPQFIFQYYREEENGRGNFPPRFSGLQFPNYSSELNVNALELDDSALYLCASSPLTGFISGANVLTFGAGSRLTVL.

CDR3 in DNA: TGTGCCAGCAGGCCAGGGTACAATGAGCAGTTCTTC. It is translated as CASRPGYNEQFF. The chain is built from TRBV28 and TRBJ2-1, with a possible D match to TRBD1 (5 bases). The CDR3 has 12 residues. Trimming took off 6 bases at V and 4 bases at J, with 7 bases between the two ends. The germline gives CDR1 MDHEN, CDR2 SYDVKM.

CDR3 residues: CASSGATGRQETQYF. The CDR3 DNA reads as TGTGCCAGCAGCGGGGCGACAGGGCGCCAAGAGACCCAGTACTTC. V gene TRBV5-6 combines with J gene TRBJ2-5, with 7 nucleotides matching TRBD1. The CDR3 is 15 amino acids. V shed 4 bases, J shed 1 base, and the junction held 7 bases outside the gene matches. Germline V gives CDR1 SGHDT, CDR2 YYEEEE.

J is TRBJ2-6 and V is TRBV27; 12 bases fit TRBD1. J gave up 2 bases and V 3 bases, and 5 bases lay outside the gene matches. The CDR3 contains 18 residues. Germline assignment: CDR1 MNHEY and CDR2 SMNVEV (reference sequence). CDR3: CASSLLGQGAAGANVLTF. The CDR3 DNA is TGTGCCAGCAGTTTGTTGGGACAGGGGGCTGCTGGGGCCAACGTCCTGACTTTC.

This clone was counted between two and nine times. The V and J genes are TRBV10-3 and TRBJ1-2; D possibly corresponds to TRBD1 (6 bases). The germline V gene encodes CDR1 ENHRY and CDR2 SYGVKD. Trimming left V 7 bases short and J 2 bases short, with 11 bases between. CDR3 length equals 13 residues. The CDR3 protein is CAITDSLNYGYTF. The CDR3 DNA follows: TGTGCCATCACGGACAGTCTCAACTATGGCTACACCTTC.